This T cell receptor beta chain comes out of a study of beta chain features in type 1 diabetes. This clone was recorded a few times. The sequenced template was cDNA made from the entire isolated RNA. Libraries were prepared by immunoSEQ multiplex PCR; TCRdb keeps only in-frame clonotypes and omits some of them. The sample gives under 550,000 clones, about an eighth of which show up once; around 0.05% is in the top ten. This CDR3 is 14 amino acids long. V dropped 4 bases and J dropped 3 bases, with 13 bases sitting between them. Germline V gene sequence: CDR1 SGHNT, CDR2 YYREEE (reference sequence). The chain combines TRBV5-4 with TRBJ2-5; TRBD1 might be the D (6 bases). Sequenced material: naive CD4+ T cells from blood. The receptor was derived from a woman aged 18 to 35 in good health. This CDR3 is CASSPTGAKETQYF. As DNA, the CDR3 is TGTGCCAGCAGCCCGACAGGAGCCAAAGAGACCCAGTACTTC.